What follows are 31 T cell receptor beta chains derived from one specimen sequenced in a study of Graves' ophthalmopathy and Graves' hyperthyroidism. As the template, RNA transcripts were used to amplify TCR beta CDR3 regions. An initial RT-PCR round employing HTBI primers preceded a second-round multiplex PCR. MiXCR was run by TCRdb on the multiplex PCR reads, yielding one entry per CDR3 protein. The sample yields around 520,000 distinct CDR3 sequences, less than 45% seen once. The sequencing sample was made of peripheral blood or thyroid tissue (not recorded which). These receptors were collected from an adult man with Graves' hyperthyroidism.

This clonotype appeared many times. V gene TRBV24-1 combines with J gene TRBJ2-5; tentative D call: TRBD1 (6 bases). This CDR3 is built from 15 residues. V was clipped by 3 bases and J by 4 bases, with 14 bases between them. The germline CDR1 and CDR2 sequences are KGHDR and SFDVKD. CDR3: CATSDRNRVGETQYF. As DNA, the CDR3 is TGTGCCACCAGTGATCGCAACAGGGTCGGAGAGACCCAGTACTTC.

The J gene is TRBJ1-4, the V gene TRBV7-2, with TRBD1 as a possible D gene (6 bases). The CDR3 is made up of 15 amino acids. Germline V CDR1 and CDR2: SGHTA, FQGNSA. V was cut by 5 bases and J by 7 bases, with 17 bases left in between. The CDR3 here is CASSPRGGAGEKLFF. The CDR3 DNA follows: TGTGCCAGCAGCCCCCGGGGGGGGGCGGGTGAAAAACTGTTTTTT. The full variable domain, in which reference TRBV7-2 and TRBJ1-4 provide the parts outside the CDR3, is GAGVSQSPSNKVTEKGKDVELRCDPISGHTALYWYRQSLGQGLEFLIYFQGNSAPDKSGLPSDRFSAERTGGSVSTLTIQRTQQEDSAVYLCASSPRGGAGEKLFFGSGTQLSVL.

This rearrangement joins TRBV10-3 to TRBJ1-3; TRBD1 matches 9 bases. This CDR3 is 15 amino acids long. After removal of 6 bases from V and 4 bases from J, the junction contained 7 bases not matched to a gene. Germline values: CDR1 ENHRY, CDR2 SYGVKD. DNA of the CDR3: TGTGCCATCAGAGATGACAGGGGGTTCGGAAACACCATATATTTT. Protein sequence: CAIRDDRGFGNTIYF.

The CDR3, as DNA: TGTGCCAGCAGTTTATCACCAGGGGAGGGCTATGGCTACACCTTC. Translated, it gives CASSLSPGEGYGYTF. The chain recombines TRBV28 with TRBJ1-2; tentatively, D is TRBD1 (6 bases). In germline, CDR1 is MDHEN, CDR2 SYDVKM. The CDR3 loop spans 15 amino acids. V lost 1 base and J 4 bases, leaving 13 bases between the germline ends.

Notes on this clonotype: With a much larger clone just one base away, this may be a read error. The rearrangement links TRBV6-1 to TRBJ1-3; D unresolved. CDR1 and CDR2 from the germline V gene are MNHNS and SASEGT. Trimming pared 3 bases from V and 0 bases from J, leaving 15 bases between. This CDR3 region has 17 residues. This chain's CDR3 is CASSDSDGGISGNTIYF. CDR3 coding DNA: TGTGCCAGCAGTGACTCGGACGGAGGGATCTCTGGAAACACCATATATTTT.

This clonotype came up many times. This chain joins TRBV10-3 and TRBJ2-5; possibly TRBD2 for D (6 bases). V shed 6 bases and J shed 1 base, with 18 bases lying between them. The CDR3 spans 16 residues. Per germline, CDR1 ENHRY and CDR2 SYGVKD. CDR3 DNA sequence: TGTGCCATCAGCCCAGGAGGTGGGGGGTTCCAAGAGACCCAGTACTTC. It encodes CAISPGGGGFQETQYF.

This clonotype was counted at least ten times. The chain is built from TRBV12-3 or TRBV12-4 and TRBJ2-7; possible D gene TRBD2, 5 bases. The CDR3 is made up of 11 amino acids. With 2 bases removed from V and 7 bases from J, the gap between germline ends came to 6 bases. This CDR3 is CASSLPGEQYF. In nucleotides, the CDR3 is TGTGCCAGCAGTTTACCGGGGGAGCAGTACTTC.

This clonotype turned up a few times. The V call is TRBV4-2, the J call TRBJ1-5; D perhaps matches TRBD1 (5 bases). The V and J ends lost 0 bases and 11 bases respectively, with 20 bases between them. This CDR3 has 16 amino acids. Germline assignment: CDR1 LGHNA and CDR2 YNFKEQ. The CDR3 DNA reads TGTGCCAGCAGCCAAGAAGGGGCAGGGTCAGGATTGACCCAGCATTTT. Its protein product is CASSQEGAGSGLTQHF.

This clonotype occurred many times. The CDR3 region is CSARTKTGYGYTF. The CDR3, as DNA: TGCAGTGCTAGGACTAAGACAGGCTATGGCTACACCTTC. The chain carries TRBV20-1 and TRBJ1-2; tentatively, D is TRBD1 (6 bases). Germline V CDR1 and CDR2: DFQATT, SNEGSKA (reference sequence). V shed 3 bases and J shed 4 bases, with 12 bases lying between them. The CDR3 contains 13 residues.

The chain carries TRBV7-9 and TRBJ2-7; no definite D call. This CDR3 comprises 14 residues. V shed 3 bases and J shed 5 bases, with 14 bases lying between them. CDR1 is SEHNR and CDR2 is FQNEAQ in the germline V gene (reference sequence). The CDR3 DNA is TGTGCCAGCAGCTTTCTAGGTTCATTCCACGAGCAGTACTTC. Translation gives CASSFLGSFHEQYF.

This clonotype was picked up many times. The CDR3 sequence: CASSATGTVSSGANVLTF. CDR3 coding DNA: TGTGCCAGCAGCGCGACCGGGACAGTCTCCTCTGGGGCCAACGTCCTGACTTTC. The chain joins TRBV9 to TRBJ2-6; 7 nucleotides match TRBD1. The trim removed 3 bases at V and 0 bases at J, leaving 9 bases unmatched. Germline V gene lookup returns CDR1 SGDLS and CDR2 YYNGEE. This CDR3 spans 18 amino acids.

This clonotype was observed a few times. The CDR3 nucleotides read TGCGCCAGCAGCCACTCGACAGGGGACCCCTACGAGCAGTACTTC. As protein: CASSHSTGDPYEQYF. V and J are TRBV4-1 and TRBJ2-7, with 8 bases fitting TRBD1. The CDR3 length is 15 residues. V lost 3 bases and J lost 2; bases outside the gene matches: 6. The germline V gene has CDR1 MGHRA and CDR2 YSYEKL.

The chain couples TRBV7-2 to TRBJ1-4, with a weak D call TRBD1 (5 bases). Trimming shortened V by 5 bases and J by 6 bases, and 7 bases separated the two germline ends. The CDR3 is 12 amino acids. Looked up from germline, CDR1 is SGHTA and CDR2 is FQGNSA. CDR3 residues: CASSTGYEKLFF. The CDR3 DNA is TGTGCCAGCAGCACAGGATATGAAAAACTGTTTTTT.

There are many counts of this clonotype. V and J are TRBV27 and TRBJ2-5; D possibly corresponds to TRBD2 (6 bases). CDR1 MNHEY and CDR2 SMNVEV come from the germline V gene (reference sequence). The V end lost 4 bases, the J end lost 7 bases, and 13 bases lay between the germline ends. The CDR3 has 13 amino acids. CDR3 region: CASSSGLGRTQYF. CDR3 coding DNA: TGTGCCAGCAGTTCGGGACTGGGGAGGACCCAGTACTTC.

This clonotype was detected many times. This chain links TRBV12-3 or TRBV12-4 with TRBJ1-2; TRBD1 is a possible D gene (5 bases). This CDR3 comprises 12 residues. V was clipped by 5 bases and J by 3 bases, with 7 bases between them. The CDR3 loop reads CASSTGYYGYTF. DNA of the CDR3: TGTGCCAGCAGTACAGGATACTATGGCTACACCTTC.

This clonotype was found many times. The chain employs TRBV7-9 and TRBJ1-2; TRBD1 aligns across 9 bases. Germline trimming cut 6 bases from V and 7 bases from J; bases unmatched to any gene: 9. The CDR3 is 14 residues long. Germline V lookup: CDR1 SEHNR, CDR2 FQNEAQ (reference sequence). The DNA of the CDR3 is TGTGCCAGCAGGCCTCCGGGACAGGGAGCTGGCTACACCTTC. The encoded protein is CASRPPGQGAGYTF.

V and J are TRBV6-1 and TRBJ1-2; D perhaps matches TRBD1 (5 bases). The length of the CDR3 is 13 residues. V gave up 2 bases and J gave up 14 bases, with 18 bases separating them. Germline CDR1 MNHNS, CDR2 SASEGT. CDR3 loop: CASSELGVPTGTF. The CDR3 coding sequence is TGTGCCAGCAGTGAATTAGGGGTCCCAACGGGGACCTTC.

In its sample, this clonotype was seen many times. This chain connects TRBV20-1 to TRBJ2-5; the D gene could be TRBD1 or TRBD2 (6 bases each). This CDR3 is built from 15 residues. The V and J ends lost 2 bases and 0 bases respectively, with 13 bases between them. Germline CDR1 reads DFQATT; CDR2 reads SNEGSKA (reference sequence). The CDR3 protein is CSARPRRGDQETQYF. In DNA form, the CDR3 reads TGCAGTGCTAGACCGCGTAGGGGGGACCAAGAGACCCAGTACTTC.

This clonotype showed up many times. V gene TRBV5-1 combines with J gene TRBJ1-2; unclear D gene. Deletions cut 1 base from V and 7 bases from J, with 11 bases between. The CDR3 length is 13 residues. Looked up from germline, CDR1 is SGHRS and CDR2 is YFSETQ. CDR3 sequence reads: CASSLKSGFGYTF. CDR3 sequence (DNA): TGCGCCAGCAGCTTGAAGTCGGGCTTTGGCTACACCTTC.

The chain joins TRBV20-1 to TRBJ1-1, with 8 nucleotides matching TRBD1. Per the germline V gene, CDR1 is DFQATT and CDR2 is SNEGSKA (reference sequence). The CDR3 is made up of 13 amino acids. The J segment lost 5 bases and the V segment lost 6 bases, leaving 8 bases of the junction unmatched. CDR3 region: CSAQDREWTEAFF. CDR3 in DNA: TGCAGTGCCCAGGACAGGGAGTGGACTGAAGCTTTCTTT.

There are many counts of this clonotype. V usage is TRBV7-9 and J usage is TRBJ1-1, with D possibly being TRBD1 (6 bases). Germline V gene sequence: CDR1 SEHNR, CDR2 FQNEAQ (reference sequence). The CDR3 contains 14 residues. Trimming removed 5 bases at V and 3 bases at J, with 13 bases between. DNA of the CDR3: TGTGCCAGCAGCGGGACAATGGATTACACTGAAGCTTTCTTT. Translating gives CASSGTMDYTEAFF.

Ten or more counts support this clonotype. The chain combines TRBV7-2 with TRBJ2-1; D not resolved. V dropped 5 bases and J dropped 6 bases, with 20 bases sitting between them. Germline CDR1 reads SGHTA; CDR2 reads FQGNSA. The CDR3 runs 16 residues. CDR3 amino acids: CASSTKPDQEANEQFF. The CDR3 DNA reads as TGTGCCAGCAGCACGAAACCGGACCAAGAGGCCAATGAGCAGTTCTTC.

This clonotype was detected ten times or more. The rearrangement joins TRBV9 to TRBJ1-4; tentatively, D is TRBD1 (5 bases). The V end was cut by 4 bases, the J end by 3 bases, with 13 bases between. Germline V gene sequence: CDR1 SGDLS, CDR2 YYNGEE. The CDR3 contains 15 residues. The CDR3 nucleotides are TGTGCCAGCAGCCGGTCACAGGACTCTAATGAAAAACTGTTTTTT. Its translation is CASSRSQDSNEKLFF.

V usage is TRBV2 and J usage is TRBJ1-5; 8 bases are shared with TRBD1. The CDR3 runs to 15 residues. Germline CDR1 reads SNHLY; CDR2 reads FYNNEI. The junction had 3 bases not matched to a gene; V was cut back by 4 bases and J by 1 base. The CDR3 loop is CASSAWDRSNQPQHF. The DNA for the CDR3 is TGTGCCAGCAGTGCCTGGGACAGGAGCAATCAGCCCCAGCATTTT.

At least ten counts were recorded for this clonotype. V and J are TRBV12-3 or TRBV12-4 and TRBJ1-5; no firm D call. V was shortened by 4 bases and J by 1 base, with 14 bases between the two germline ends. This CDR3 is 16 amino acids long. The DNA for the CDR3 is TGTGCCAGCAGTTCGCTGTGGGTAGGCAGCAATCAGCCCCAGCATTTT. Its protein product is CASSSLWVGSNQPQHF.

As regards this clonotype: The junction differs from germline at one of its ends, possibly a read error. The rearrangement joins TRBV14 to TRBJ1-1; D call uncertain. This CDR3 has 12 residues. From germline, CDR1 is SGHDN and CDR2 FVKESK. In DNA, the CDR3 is TGTGCCAGCAGCCCAAGGATGACTGAGGCTTTCTTT. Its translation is CASSPRMTEAFF.

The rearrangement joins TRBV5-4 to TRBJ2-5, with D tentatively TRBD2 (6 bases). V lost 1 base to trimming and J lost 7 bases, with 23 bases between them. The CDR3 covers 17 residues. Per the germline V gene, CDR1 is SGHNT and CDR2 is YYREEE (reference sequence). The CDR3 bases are TGTGCCAGCAGCTTGAGGGAGGCGGGTTTTGGTATAGGGACCCAGTACTTC. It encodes CASSLREAGFGIGTQYF.

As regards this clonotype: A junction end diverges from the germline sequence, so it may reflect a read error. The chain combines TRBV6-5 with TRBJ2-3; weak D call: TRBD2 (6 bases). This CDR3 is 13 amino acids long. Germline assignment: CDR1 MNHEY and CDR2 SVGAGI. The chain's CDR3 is CASSSVAERNRHF. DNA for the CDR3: TGTGCCAGCAGTTCGGTAGCGGAGCGGAACCGTCATTTT.

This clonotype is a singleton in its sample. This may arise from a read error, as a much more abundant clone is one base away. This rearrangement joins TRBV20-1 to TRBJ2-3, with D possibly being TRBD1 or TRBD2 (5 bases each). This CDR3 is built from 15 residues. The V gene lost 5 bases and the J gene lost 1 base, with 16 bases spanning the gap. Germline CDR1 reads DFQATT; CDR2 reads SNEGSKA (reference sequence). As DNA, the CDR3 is TGCAGTGCTCTACGGGGCGCCCGACGCACAGATACGCAGTATTTT. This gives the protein CSALRGARRTDTQYF.

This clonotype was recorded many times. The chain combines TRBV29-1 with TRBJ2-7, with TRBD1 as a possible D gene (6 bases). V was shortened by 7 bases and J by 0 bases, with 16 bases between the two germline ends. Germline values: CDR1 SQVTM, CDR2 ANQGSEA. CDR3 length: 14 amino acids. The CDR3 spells CSASDRRISYEQYF. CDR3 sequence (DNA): TGCAGCGCTTCGGACAGACGTATCTCCTACGAGCAGTACTTC.

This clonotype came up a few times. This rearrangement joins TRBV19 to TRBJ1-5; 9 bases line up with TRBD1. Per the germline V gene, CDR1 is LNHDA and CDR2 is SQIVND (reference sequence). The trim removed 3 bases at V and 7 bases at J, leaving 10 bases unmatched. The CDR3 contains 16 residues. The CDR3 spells CASSITGGHEGQPQHF. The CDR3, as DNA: TGTGCCAGTAGTATTACAGGGGGCCACGAGGGGCAGCCCCAGCATTTT.